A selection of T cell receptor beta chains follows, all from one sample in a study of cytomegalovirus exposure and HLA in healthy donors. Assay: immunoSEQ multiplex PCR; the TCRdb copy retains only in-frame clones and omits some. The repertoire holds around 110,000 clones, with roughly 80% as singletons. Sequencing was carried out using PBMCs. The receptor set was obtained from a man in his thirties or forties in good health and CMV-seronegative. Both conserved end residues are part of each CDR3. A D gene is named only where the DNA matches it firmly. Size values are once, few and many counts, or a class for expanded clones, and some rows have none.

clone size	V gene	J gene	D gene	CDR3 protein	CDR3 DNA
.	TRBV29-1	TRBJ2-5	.	CSGLLRRGQETQYF	TGCAGCGGCTTGTTGAGGCGGGGCCAAGAGACCCAGTACTTC
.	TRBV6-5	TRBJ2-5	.	CASSYSGAQETQYF	TGTGCCAGCAGTTACTCGGGAGCCCAAGAGACCCAGTACTTC
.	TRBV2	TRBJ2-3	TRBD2	CASSGLAGGPDTDTQYF	TGTGCCAGCAGCGGACTAGCGGGGGGCCCGGACACAGATACGCAGTATTTT
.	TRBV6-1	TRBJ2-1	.	CASSEMAPSPNEQFF	TGTGCCAGCAGTGAAATGGCCCCGTCCCCGAATGAGCAGTTCTTC
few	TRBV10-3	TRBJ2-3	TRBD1	CAIRRRDRDTDTQYF	TGTGCCATAAGACGTAGGGACAGGGACACAGATACGCAGTATTTT
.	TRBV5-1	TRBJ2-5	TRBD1	CASSSYGQGRGETQYF	TGCGCCAGCAGCTCCTATGGACAGGGAAGGGGGGAGACCCAGTACTTC
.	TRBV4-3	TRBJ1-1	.	CASSQSPQGLNTEAFF	TGCGCCAGCAGCCAAAGTCCTCAGGGCTTGAACACTGAAGCTTTCTTT
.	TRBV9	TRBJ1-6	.	CASSVGQNSYNSPLHF	TGTGCCAGCAGCGTAGGGCAAAACTCCTATAATTCACCCCTCCACTTT
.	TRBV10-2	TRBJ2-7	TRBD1	CASTPTGATSYEQYF	TGCGCCAGCACCCCGACAGGGGCGACCTCCTACGAGCAGTACTTC
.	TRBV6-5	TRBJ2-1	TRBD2	CASSYGGGNNEQFF	TGTGCCAGCAGTTACGGCGGGGGGAACAATGAGCAGTTCTTC
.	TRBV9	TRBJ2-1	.	CASSVGVTGYNEQFF	TGTGCCAGCAGCGTAGGTGTCACGGGATACAATGAGCAGTTCTTC
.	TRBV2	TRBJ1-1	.	CASGKAAENTEAFF	TGTGCCAGCGGTAAAGCAGCGGAGAACACTGAAGCTTTCTTT
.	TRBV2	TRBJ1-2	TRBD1	CASRVDRPPLANYGYTF	TGTGCCAGCAGGGTGGACAGGCCTCCGTTAGCTAACTATGGCTACACCTTC
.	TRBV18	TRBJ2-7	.	CASSPQGNPYEQYF	TGTGCCAGCTCACCTCAGGGGAATCCCTACGAGCAGTACTTC
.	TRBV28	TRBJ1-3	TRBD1	CASSLDKGATIYF	TGTGCCAGCAGTTTAGACAAGGGGGCTACCATATATTTT
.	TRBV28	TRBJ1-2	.	CASSLRHYGYTF	TGTGCCAGCAGTTTACGTCACTATGGCTACACCTTC
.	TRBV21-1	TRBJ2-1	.	CASSKVQGWQGKRYNEQFF	TGTGCCAGCAGCAAAGTTCAAGGGTGGCAGGGAAAAAGGTACAATGAGCAGTTCTTC
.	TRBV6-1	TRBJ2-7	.	CASSESGRDYEQYF	TGTGCCAGCAGTGAATCTGGCAGGGACTACGAGCAGTACTTC
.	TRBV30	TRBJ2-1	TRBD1	CAWSDRDNEQFF	TGTGCCTGGAGCGACAGGGACAATGAGCAGTTCTTC
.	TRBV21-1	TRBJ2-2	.	CASSPRQGGNTGELFF	TGTGCCAGCAGCCCGCGACAGGGAGGAAACACCGGGGAGCTGTTTTTT
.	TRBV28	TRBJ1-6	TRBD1	CASSTDRLSPLHF	TGTGCCAGCAGTACGGACAGGCTTTCACCCCTCCACTTT
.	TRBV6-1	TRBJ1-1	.	CASKEGGNTEAFF	TGTGCCAGCAAAGAGGGTGGGAACACTGAAGCTTTCTTT
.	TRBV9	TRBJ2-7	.	CASSGRGPSYEQYF	TGTGCCAGCAGCGGGCGGGGGCCGTCCTACGAGCAGTACTTC
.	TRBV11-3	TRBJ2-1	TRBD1	CASSSRDSPDNEQFF	TGTGCCAGCAGCTCTCGGGACAGCCCTGACAATGAGCAGTTCTTC
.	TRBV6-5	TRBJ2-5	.	CASARSQETQYF	TGTGCCAGCGCTAGGTCCCAAGAGACCCAGTACTTC
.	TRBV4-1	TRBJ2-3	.	CASSQGQFTDTQYF	TGCGCCAGCAGCCAAGGACAGTTCACAGATACGCAGTATTTT
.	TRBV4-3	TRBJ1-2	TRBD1	CASSQVPGQGKDYGYTF	TGCGCCAGCAGCCAAGTCCCGGGACAGGGAAAAGACTATGGCTACACCTTC
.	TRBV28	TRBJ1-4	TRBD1	CASRATGAGNEKLFF	TGTGCCAGCAGGGCCACAGGGGCGGGGAATGAAAAACTGTTTTTT
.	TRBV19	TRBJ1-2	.	CASSIGQGRNYGYTF	TGTGCCAGTAGTATAGGCCAGGGGAGAAACTATGGCTACACCTTC
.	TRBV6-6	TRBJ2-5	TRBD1	CASSFHRGQGETQYF	TGTGCCAGCAGTTTCCACAGGGGGCAAGGAGAGACCCAGTACTTC
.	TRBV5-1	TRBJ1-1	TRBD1	CASSLGQGGTEAFF	TGCGCCAGCAGCTTAGGACAGGGTGGCACTGAAGCTTTCTTT
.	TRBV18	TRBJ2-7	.	CASSPRDIHEQYF	TGTGCCAGCTCACCCCGGGACATCCACGAGCAGTACTTC
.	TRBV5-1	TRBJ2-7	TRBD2	CASSPGEGLSYEQYF	TGCGCCAGCAGCCCGGGGGAGGGGCTATCCTACGAGCAGTACTTC
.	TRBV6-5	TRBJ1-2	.	CASSYSDAGNYGYTF	TGTGCCAGCAGTTACTCGGACGCGGGTAACTATGGCTACACCTTC
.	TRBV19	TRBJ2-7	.	CASSMLVDSYEQYF	TGTGCCAGTAGTATGCTCGTAGACTCCTACGAGCAGTACTTC
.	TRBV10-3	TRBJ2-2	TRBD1	CAISEGQVNTGELFF	TGTGCCATCAGTGAGGGACAGGTGAACACCGGGGAGCTGTTTTTT
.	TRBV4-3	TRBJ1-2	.	CASSQDLPESLFWGYTF	TGCGCCAGCAGCCAAGATCTACCTGAATCCCTTTTTTGGGGCTACACCTTC
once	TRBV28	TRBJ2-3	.	CASSLRLDLDTQYF	TGTGCCAGCAGTTTAAGACTAGACCTGGATACGCAGTATTTT
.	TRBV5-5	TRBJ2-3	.	CASSFPSDTQYF	TGTGCCAGCAGCTTCCCGTCGGATACGCAGTATTTT
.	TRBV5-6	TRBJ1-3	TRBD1	CASSLATGGSGNTIYF	TGTGCCAGCAGCTTGGCCACAGGGGGATCTGGAAACACCATATATTTT
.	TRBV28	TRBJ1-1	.	CASSFLVSGGTEAFF	TGTGCCAGCAGTTTCCTAGTGTCGGGGGGCACTGAAGCTTTCTTT
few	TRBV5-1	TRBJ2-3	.	CASSLRVLGGSTDTQYF	TGCGCCAGCAGCTTACGGGTCCTGGGGGGATCCACAGATACGCAGTATTTT
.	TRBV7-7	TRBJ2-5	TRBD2	CASSLGGRVAGGHGETQYF	TGTGCCAGCAGCTTAGGGGGGAGGGTAGCGGGGGGGCACGGAGAGACCCAGTACTTC
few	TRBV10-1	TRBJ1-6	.	CASSAERSNSPLHF	TGCGCCAGCAGCGCGGAGCGAAGTAATTCACCCCTCCACTTT
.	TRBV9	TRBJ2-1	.	CASSLQALALNEQFF	TGTGCCAGCAGCCTGCAAGCGCTAGCGCTCAATGAGCAGTTCTTC
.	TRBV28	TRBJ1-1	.	CASSLGGVNTEAFF	TGTGCCAGCAGTTTAGGAGGGGTGAACACTGAAGCTTTCTTT
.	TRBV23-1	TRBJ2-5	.	CASPGQGCQETQYF	TGCGCCAGCCCTGGGCAGGGCTGTCAAGAGACCCAGTACTTC
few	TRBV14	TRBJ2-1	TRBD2	CASSQVTGGISSYNEQFF	TGTGCCAGCAGCCAAGTAACGGGAGGGATTAGCTCCTACAATGAGCAGTTCTTC
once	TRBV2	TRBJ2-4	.	CASRSDENIQYF	TGTGCCAGCAGGAGCGACGAAAACATTCAGTACTTC
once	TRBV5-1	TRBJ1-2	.	CASSPRTASGYGYTF	TGCGCCAGCAGCCCCCGGACAGCCTCGGGTTATGGCTACACCTTC
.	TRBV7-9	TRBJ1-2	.	CASSLARSNYGYTF	TGTGCCAGCAGCTTAGCGCGGAGTAACTATGGCTACACCTTC
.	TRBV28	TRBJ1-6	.	CASRFPGRVDDSPLHF	TGTGCCAGCAGATTTCCCGGCAGGGTAGATGATTCACCCCTCCACTTT
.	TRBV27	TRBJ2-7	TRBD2	CASSPRGGDEQYF	TGTGCCAGCAGTCCGCGGGGAGGGGACGAGCAGTACTTC
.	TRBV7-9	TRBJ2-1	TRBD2	CASRPGGAYHNEQFF	TGTGCCAGCAGGCCCGGGGGGGCCTACCACAATGAGCAGTTCTTC
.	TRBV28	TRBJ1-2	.	CASRPGGSPYGYTF	TGTGCCAGCAGACCGGGTGGCAGCCCCTATGGCTACACCTTC
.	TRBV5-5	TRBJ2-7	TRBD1	CASSWTGGSYEQYF	TGTGCCAGCAGCTGGACAGGGGGCAGCTACGAGCAGTACTTC
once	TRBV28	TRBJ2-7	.	CASRTTYEQYF	TGTGCCAGCAGAACCACATACGAGCAGTACTTC
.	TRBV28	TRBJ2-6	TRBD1	CASTGDRINSGANVLTF	TGTGCCAGCACCGGGGACAGGATCAACTCTGGGGCCAACGTCCTGACTTTC